This TCR beta chain was sequenced for a study of blood T cells in healthy people across ages (dated by TCRdb to 2013 to 2016). Context from the whole study: In model experiments, roughly one uniquely barcoded TCR beta cDNA molecule per two T cells was captured by template switching. The donors were divided into four age groups: young (average around 16 years), middle-aged (approximately 41), aged (approximately 59) and long-lived (about 90). To avoid experimental bias, donors of different ages were distributed randomly across sequencing lanes. The study analyzed two additional independent replicas of 1 million unique cDNA reads from the same blood draw for two donors, one aged 18 to 30 and one aged 80 or older. Age-related changes in TCR beta repertoire diversity were measured in the study by deep sequencing normalized with unique cDNA molecular identifiers.

Results the study describes overall, beyond this receptor: Because donor CMV infection status was unknown, age-related changes in expanded clonotypes were potentially confounded. As age increased, observed TCR beta diversity per million T cells dropped in a roughly linear way, and a significant reduction was already evident by age roughly 40. Compared with the aged group, the long-lived group had more naive CD4+ T cells, fewer expanded clones and increased TCR diversity, suggesting age selection. There was a strong correlation between observed TCR beta diversity and the percentage of naive T cells measured by flow cytometry. Total diversity estimates from one million sequenced T cells were considered lower bounds and underestimates. Bulk unsorted PBMC profiling prevented conclusive comparison of naive and antigen-experienced compartments.

The CDR3 spans 14 residues, from the cysteine through the phenylalanine. CDR3 DNA only is kept here, 42 bases in frame from base 1. V is shortened by 7 bases, J by 1 base, and the region joining them spans 16 bases. CDR1 and CDR2 are read off the germline V gene (reference sequence) as DFQATT and SNEGSKA. Receptors were amplified or captured by 5' RACE. The sample was run on an Illumina HiSeq 2500. A second PCR of roughly 7 to 11 cycles was performed with a sample-barcoded 5' primer and a J-beta primer mix. A unique molecular identifier was introduced onto each TCR beta cDNA molecule by a template-switch 5' adaptor carrying 12 random nucleotides. Each sample yielded at least 2.5 million CDR3-containing paired-end reads. The Mint cDNA synthesis kit, primed by a TRBC-specific oligonucleotide, was used to synthesize first-strand cDNA from all RNA. Following uracil-DNA glycosylase treatment, all cDNA underwent a first 18-cycle PCR with the universal primers M1SS and BC2_uni_R. As for the authors' bioinformatics: Normalization of each sample was performed by random selection of 1 million high-quality reads, each carrying a distinct molecular identifier. Instead of being binned into consensus sequences, reads with shared molecular identifiers were discarded. MiTCR, set to a Q25 quality threshold and the strictest error-elimination algorithm, was used for CDR3 identification, clonotype clustering and error correction. Lower-bound total TCR beta diversity was estimated with a nonparametric unseen species model using Euler transformation. The public reads were quality trimmed at Q25 with fastp and then assembled into clones with MiXCR by TCRdb, keeping productive beta chains. A single entry per CDR3 protein holds the most common genes and DNA from its merged rows. TCRdb's processing, not the authors', yielded these V and J calls. For this sample there are hundreds of thousands of distinct CDR3 sequences; just over 55% appear just once. The ten biggest clones cover 25% to 30% of the sample.

The donors were roughly 39 Caucasian individuals from Russia, aged roughly 6 to 100 years, who were systemically healthy. Each donor gave 8 to 10 milliliters of peripheral blood, drawn into EDTA-treated Vacutainer tubes. Ficoll-Paque density-gradient centrifugation was used to isolate PBMCs, with at least 6.5 million per sample. Trizol reagent was used to extract total RNA from PBMCs, with at least 5.5 micrograms per sample. The percentages of naive CD45RAhigh/CD27high T cells were determined by flow cytometry on a PBMC aliquot from every donor. To note about this clonotype: Its recognized antigen is unknown. No qualities accompany the bases; no much larger clone lies one base away.

The sequenced sample consisted of blood. The chain is encoded by TRBV20-1 joined to TRBJ2-5, with TRBD2 perhaps the D gene, on 5 matching bases. The receptor's source is a man aged 35 to 55 in good health. CDR3 region: CSVVLPGFQETQYF. The nucleotides are TGCAGTGTGGTTCTCCCGGGATTCCAAGAGACCCAGTACTTC.